This record looks at one T cell receptor beta chain sequence and its context. The target of this receptor is not known. There are no base qualities to consult, and no much larger clone falls within one base. The data were obtained in a study of blood T cell repertoires in COVID-19 (dated by TCRdb to the early 2020s). Turning to the overall study: Samples covering the acute and convalescent phases of COVID-19 were provided by collaborators in the United States, Italy and Spain. The sample metadata nearly always contained a de-identified subject ID, COVID-19 status, age in years and sex. The prospective study material was composed of cDNA or gDNA derived from T cells, B-cell-depleted T cells, or PBMCs. The repertoires were made available in a free public database intended to serve as a resource for research on the immune response to SARS-CoV-2. Samples came from the ongoing ImmuneRACE study (first 160 participants) plus 1,254 subjects from 6 global collaborators. Where HLA class I and class II types were available, the types were taken from metadata supplied by the sample provider, not from assay-based typing. Subjects who had been exposed to COVID-19, were actively infected with it, or had recovered from it provided the deeply sampled blood TCRbeta repertoires that made up the dataset. The full study reports these points: The quantity of clinical and demographic metadata differed by source and by participant and was supplied without curation.

Its CDR3 holds 16 amino acids, cysteine through phenylalanine. Solely the CDR3 DNA is kept, with 48 bases framed from the first base. V is reduced by 3 bases and J by 8 bases, leaving a spacing of 19 bases between them. Per the germline V gene, MGHRA is the CDR1 and YSYEKL is the CDR2. TCRbeta CDR3 regions were amplified from genomic DNA by means of the immunoSEQ Assay, a bias-controlled multiplex PCR. Regarding the original processing steps: Within the assay, amplification of reference gene primers was used to estimate how many nucleated cells each sample contained. To quantify the absolute abundance of each unique TCRbeta CDR3 rearrangement, sequence reads were collapsed and filtered. Productive Simpson clonality was computed per sample as the square root of Simpson's diversity index over productive rearrangements. Imported from immuneACCESS, the table was reduced by TCRdb to in-frame sequences with V and J called. These copies leave out some clones; in studies compared against another copy, an unresolved V gene accounts for under half, and the cause of the remainder is not known. V, J and clone size are taken as reported in that table, and D and trimming were inferred from the DNA itself. Counted in this sample were 90,000 to 110,000 clones; over 65% of them appeared once. 15% to 20% of the sample rests with the top ten.

Whole blood was collected in K2EDTA tubes by collaborating institutions according to the institutions' own protocols. For TCRbeta analysis, collaborators shipped samples in one of three forms: frozen whole blood, isolated PBMCs, or DNA extracted from either of those sample types. This sequence uses TRBV4-1 and TRBJ1-4; TRBD1 is possibly the D segment (5 matching bases). This TCR derives from a woman aged 55-69 years with acute or convalescent COVID-19. The material sequenced was peripheral blood. The DNA is TGCGCCAGCAGCCAGCCTAGTGGGGGGGTTACGGAAAAACTGTTTTTT. The resulting protein is CASSQPSGGVTEKLFF.